The text below deals with one T cell receptor (beta chain). What it binds is unknown. In germline, CDR1 is GTSNPN, CDR2 SVGIG (reference sequence). V gave up 2 bases and J gave up 4 bases; unmatched junction bases: 15. CDR3 length: 17 residues. The data are from a study of immune evolution from preneoplasia to lung adenocarcinoma. Study summary: HLA loss of heterozygosity: roughly 6.6% AIS, about 15% MIA, about 35% ADC, none AAH.

General study results and limits: Later-stage lesions seemingly showed higher T cell density and diversity than normal lung.

The assay was immunoSEQ multiplex PCR, and TCRdb's table has in-frame clones only and misses some. The table lists 37,000 or so clones, 74% of them singletons. Between the mid-2010s and the late 2010s, patients underwent resection in Japan or China. The sequence was collected from a person in their sixties with lung adenocarcinoma. Sequencing was done on a sample of FFPE invasive lung adenocarcinoma tissue. The chain carries TRBV30 and TRBJ1-2, with 8 bases that match TRBD1. Here the CDR3 DNA reads TGTGCCTGGAGTCGGCTAACCTCAGGGGGCAGTGGCTATGGCTACACCTTC. Translating it yields CAWSRLTSGGSGYGYTF.